This T cell receptor (beta chain) stems from a study of blood T cell repertoires in COVID-19. Looking at the study overall: The cDNA or gDNA used as material had been derived from T cells, B-cell-depleted T cells, or PBMCs.

V shed 0 bases and J shed 0 bases, with 9 bases lying between them. Germline V gene lookup returns CDR1 LNHDA and CDR2 SQIVND (reference sequence). CDR3 length equals 16 residues. How the authors handled the data: Researchers report that nucleated cell counts were estimated from reference gene primer amplification. Profiled with immunoSEQ multiplex PCR; TCRdb holds only in-frame clones, not every one. That table is the source of V, J and clone size, and D and trimming were worked out from the DNA. This sample has roughly 200,000 clones, with around four fifths found just once. The chain uses TRBV19 and TRBJ1-5, with D unclear. The material sequenced was peripheral blood. The sequence came from a man aged 40-49 years with active or convalescent COVID-19. The CDR3 coding sequence is TGTGCCAGTAGTATAGATCAGGCTTATAGCAATCAGCCCCAGCATTTT. Its protein is CASSIDQAYSNQPQHF.